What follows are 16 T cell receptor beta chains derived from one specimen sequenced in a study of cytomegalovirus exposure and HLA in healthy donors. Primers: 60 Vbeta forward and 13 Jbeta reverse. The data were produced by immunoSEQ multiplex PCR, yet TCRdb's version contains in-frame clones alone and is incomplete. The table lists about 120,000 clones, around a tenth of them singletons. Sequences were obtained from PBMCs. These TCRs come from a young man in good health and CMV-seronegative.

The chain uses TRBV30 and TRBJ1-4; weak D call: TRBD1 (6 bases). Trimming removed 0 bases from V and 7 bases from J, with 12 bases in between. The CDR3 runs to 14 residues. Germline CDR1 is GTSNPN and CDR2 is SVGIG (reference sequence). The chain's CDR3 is CAWSVGQTGEKLFF. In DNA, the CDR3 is TGTGCCTGGAGTGTAGGACAGACGGGTGAAAAACTGTTTTTT. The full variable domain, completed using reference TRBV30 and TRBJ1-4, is SQTIHQWPATLVQPVGSPLSLECTVEGTSNPNLYWYRQAAGRGLQLLFYSVGIGQISSEVPQNLSASRPQDRQFILSSKKLLLSDSGFYLCAWSVGQTGEKLFFGSGTQLSVL.

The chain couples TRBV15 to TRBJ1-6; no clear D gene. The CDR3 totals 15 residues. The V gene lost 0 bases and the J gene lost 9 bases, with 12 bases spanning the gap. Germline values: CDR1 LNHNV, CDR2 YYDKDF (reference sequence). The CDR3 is CATSRDVGRISPLHF. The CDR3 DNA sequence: TGTGCCACCAGCAGAGATGTAGGCAGGATTTCACCCCTCCACTTT.

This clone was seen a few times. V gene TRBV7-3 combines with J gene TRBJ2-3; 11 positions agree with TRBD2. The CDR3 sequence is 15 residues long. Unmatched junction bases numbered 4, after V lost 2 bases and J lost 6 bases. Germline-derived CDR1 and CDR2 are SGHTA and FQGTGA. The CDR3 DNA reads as TGTGCCAGCAGCTTAGCTAGCGGGAGGACCGATACGCAGTATTTT. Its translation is CASSLASGRTDTQYF.

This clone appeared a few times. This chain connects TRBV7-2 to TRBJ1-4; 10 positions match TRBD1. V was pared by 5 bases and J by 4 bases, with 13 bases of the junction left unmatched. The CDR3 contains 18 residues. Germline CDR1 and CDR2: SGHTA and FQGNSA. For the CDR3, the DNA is TGTGCCAGCAGCCCCGGGGGGACAGGGGATATATTTAATGAAAAACTGTTTTTT. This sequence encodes CASSPGGTGDIFNEKLFF.

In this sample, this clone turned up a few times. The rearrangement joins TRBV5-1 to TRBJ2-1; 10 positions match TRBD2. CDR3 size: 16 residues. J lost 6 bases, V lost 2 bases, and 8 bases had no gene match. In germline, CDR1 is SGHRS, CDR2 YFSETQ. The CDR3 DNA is TGCGCCAGCAGCTTAAGTAGCGGGGGGTTAGGCAATGAGCAGTTCTTC. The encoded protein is CASSLSSGGLGNEQFF.

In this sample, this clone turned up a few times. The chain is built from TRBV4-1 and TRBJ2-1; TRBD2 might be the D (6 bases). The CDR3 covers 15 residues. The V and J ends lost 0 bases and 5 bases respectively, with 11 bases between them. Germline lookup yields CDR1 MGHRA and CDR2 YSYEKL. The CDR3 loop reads CASSQELRGNNEQFF. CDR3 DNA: TGCGCCAGCAGCCAAGAACTCCGCGGGAACAATGAGCAGTTCTTC.

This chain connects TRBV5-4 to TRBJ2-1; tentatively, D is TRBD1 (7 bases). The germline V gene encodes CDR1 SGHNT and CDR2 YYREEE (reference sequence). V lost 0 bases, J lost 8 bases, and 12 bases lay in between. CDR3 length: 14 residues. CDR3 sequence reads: CASSLVGGGDEQFF. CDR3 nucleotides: TGTGCCAGCAGCTTGGTAGGGGGCGGGGATGAGCAGTTCTTC.

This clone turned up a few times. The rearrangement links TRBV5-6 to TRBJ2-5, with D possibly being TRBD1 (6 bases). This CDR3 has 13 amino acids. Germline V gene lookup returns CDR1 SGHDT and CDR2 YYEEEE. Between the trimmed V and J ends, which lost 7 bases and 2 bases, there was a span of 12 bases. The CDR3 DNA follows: TGTGCCAGCGAGGGGGACGGGCAAGAGACCCAGTACTTC. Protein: CASEGDGQETQYF.

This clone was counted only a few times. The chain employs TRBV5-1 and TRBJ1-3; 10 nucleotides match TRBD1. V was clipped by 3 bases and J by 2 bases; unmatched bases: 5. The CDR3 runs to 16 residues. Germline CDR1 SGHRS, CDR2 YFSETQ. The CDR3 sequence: CASSSGQGTTGNTIYF. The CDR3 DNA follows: TGCGCCAGCAGCTCGGGACAGGGGACTACTGGAAACACCATATATTTT.

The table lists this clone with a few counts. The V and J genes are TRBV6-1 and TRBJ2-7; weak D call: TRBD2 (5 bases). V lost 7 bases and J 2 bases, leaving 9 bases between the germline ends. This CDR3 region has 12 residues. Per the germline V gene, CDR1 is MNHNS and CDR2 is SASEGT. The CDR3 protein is CASTTGTYEQYF. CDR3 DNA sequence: TGTGCCAGCACGACCGGGACCTACGAGCAGTACTTC.

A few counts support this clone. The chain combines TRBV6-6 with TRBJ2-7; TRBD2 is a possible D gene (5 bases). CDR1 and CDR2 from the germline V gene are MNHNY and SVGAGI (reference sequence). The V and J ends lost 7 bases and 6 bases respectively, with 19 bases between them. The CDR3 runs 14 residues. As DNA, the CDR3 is TGTGCCAGCACCAACGGGGTAGAGACTGGCGAGCAGTACTTC. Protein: CASTNGVETGEQYF.

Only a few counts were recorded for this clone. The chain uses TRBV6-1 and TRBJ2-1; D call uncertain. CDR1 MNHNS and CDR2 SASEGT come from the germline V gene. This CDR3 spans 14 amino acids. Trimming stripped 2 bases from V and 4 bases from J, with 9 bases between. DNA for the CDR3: TGTGCCAGCAGTGAAACAACAGATTACAATGAGCAGTTCTTC. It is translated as CASSETTDYNEQFF.

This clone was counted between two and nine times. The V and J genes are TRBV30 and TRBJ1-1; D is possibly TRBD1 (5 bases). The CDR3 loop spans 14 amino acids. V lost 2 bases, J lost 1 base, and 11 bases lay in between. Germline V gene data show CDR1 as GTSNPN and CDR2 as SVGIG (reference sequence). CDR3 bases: TGTGCCTGGAGTTCGACAGTCTGGAACACTGAAGCTTTCTTT. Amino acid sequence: CAWSSTVWNTEAFF.

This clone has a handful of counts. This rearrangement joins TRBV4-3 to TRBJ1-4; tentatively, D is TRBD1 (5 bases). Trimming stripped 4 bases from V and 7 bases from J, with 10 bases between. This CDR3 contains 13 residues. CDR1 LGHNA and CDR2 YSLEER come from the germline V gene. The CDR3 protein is CASSRREGEKLFF. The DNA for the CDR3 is TGCGCCAGCAGCCGCAGGGAAGGTGAAAAACTGTTTTTT.

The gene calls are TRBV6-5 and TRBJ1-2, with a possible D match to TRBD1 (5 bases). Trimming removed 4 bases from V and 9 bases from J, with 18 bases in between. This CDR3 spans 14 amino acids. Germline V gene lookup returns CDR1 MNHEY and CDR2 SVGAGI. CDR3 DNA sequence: TGTGCCAGCAGTTTCAACCGACAGACTCTCAGCTACACCTTC. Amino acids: CASSFNRQTLSYTF.

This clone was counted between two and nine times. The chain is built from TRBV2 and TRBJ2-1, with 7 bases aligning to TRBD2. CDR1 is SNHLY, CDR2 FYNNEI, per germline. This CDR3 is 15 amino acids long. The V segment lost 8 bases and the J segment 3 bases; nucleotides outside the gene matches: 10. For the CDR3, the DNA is TGTGCCAGCGGGAGGGATAGTAATGGCTACAATGAGCAGTTCTTC. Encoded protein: CASGRDSNGYNEQFF.